The 24 T cell receptor beta chains below were found in one sample sequenced in a study of read filtering for tumor transcriptome and immune sequencing. Molecular barcoded adaptors covering alpha/delta and beta/gamma chains were used on about 390 ng RNA. Using its own MiXCR run on the reads, TCRdb lists one record per CDR3 protein. The sample consists of more than 100,000 distinct CDR3 sequences, roughly an eighth of them appearing once. Sequenced sample: a population of CD138-negative cells sorted from bone marrow. The receptors derive from a donor over 35 with multiple myeloma.

Concerning this clonotype: With a much larger clone just one base away, this may be a read error. The V and J genes are TRBV11-2 and TRBJ2-2; the D is unclear. This CDR3 is 18 amino acids long. The germline V gene has CDR1 SGHAT and CDR2 FQNNGV. The CDR3: CAGSLVVYGRRSSGELFF. The CDR3 DNA is TGTGCCGGCAGCTTAGTTGTATATGGCCGTAGGTCATCCGGGGAGCTGTTTTTT.

At least ten counts were recorded for this clonotype. The chain carries TRBV7-9 and TRBJ2-3; no firm D call. This CDR3 has 12 residues. CDR1 is SEHNR and CDR2 is FQNEAQ in the germline V gene (reference sequence). The ends were cut back, 4 bases at V and 5 bases at J, with 7 bases in the middle. The CDR3 nucleotides read TGTGCCAGCAGCTGGATGGGAGATACGCAGTATTTT. As protein: CASSWMGDTQYF.

Remarks on this clonotype: Given a much more abundant clone one base away, this may be a read error. The rearrangement joins TRBV20-1 to TRBJ2-1; the D gene is possibly TRBD1 (5 bases). This CDR3 is built from 11 residues. Germline CDR1 DFQATT, CDR2 SNEGSKA (reference sequence). The CDR3 nucleotides are TGCTGTGGACAACAGATTAATGAGCAGTTCTTC. Translation gives CCGQQINEQFF.

There are many counts of this clonotype. The V and J genes are TRBV12-3 or TRBV12-4 and TRBJ2-7; 8 bases match TRBD2. V was clipped by 6 bases and J by 4 bases; unmatched bases: 8. The CDR3 is 14 amino acids. In DNA form, the CDR3 reads TGTGCCAGCAGACAAAGCGGGGGCGTTTACGAGCAGTACTTC. It yields the protein CASRQSGGVYEQYF.

This clonotype came up many times. J is TRBJ2-4 and V is TRBV29-1, with TRBD2 matching 7 bases. J lost 2 bases, V lost 4 bases, and 5 bases had no gene match. CDR1 SQVTM and CDR2 ANQGSEA come from the germline V gene. The CDR3 has 14 residues. CDR3 DNA: TGCAGCGTTGGGCGGGAGAGTTCCAAAAACATTCAGTACTTC. Amino acids: CSVGRESSKNIQYF.

This clonotype was detected many times. This chain connects TRBV10-3 to TRBJ2-5; the match to TRBD2 covers 8 bases. V trimming: 7 bases; J trimming: 1 base; junction bases outside the gene matches: 8. Germline-derived CDR1 and CDR2 are ENHRY and SYGVKD. The CDR3 has 15 amino acids. The CDR3 nucleotides read TGTGCCATCAAGGGTAGCGGGGAGACCCAAGAGACCCAGTACTTC. Encoded protein: CAIKGSGETQETQYF.

Remarks on this clonotype: A single base is all that separates this from a far larger clone, so a read error is likely. The genes are TRBV10-3 and TRBJ2-2; D might be TRBD2 (6 bases). Germline V CDR1 and CDR2: ENHRY, SYGVKD. V was trimmed by 5 bases and J by 4 bases, leaving 14 bases between them. The CDR3 has 15 residues. In DNA form, the CDR3 reads TGTGCCATCAGTTACTCGGGGGTAGGCACCGGGGAGCTGTTTTTT. Its translation is CAISYSGVGTGELFF.

This clonotype has ten or more counts. V and J are TRBV7-2 and TRBJ1-6, with D possibly TRBD1 on 5 matching bases. Per the germline V gene, CDR1 is SGHTA and CDR2 is FQGNSA. The CDR3 consists of 14 residues. V dropped 5 bases and J dropped 7 bases, with 12 bases sitting between them. Written as DNA, the CDR3 is TGTGCCAGCAGCGACCGGGACCTAAATTCACCCCTCCACTTT. Translating gives CASSDRDLNSPLHF.

This clonotype was recorded many times. The rearrangement uses TRBV7-9 and TRBJ1-1; no definite D call. Trimming shortened V by 2 bases and J by 1 base, and 14 bases separated the two germline ends. CDR1 SEHNR and CDR2 FQNEAQ come from the germline V gene (reference sequence). This CDR3 has 16 residues. DNA for the CDR3: TGTGCCAGCAGCTTACCTCCCCTGGCGAGGAACACTGAAGCTTTCTTT. It is translated as CASSLPPLARNTEAFF.

This clonotype was picked up a small number of times. A much larger clone sits a single nucleotide away, making a read error possible. This chain uses TRBV27 with TRBJ2-3; weak D call: TRBD2 (6 bases). Trimming cost V 3 bases and J 4 bases, with 14 bases left between them. Germline V lookup: CDR1 MNHEY, CDR2 SMNVEV (reference sequence). The CDR3 covers 15 residues. The CDR3 is CASSFWRGYADTQYF. CDR3 coding DNA: TGTGCCAGCAGTTTCTGGCGGGGCTACGCAGATACGCAGTATTTT.

Notes on this clonotype: A much larger clone differs by one base, so this may be a read error. Since the CDR3 does not end with the conserved phenylalanine or tryptophan, this likely comes from a read error. The CDR3 region has the DNA TGTGCCAGCAGCCACCCTAGGGGGACTAGCGGGGGGCTGGTTTCCTACAATGAGCAGTTCCTC. It codes for CASSHPRGTSGGLVSYNEQFL. This chain joins TRBV7-9 and TRBJ2-1, with 15 bases lining up with TRBD2. The junction had 15 bases not matched to a gene; V was cut back by 5 bases and J by 1 base. This CDR3 comprises 21 residues. The germline CDR1 and CDR2 sequences are SEHNR and FQNEAQ (reference sequence).

This clonotype came up many times. The rearrangement joins TRBV7-9 to TRBJ2-4; 9 nucleotides align to TRBD2. Germline trimming cut 1 base from V and 6 bases from J; bases unmatched to any gene: 7. This CDR3 region has 16 residues. In germline, CDR1 is SEHNR, CDR2 FQNEAQ (reference sequence). The CDR3 here is CASSLGSGRSLNIQYF. The CDR3, as DNA: TGTGCCAGCAGCTTAGGTAGCGGGAGATCGTTAAACATTCAGTACTTC.

This clonotype was counted ten times or more. The rearrangement joins TRBV10-2 to TRBJ2-2, with 7 bases aligning to TRBD1. V lost 0 bases, J lost 9 bases, and 4 bases stayed unmatched. This CDR3 is 14 amino acids long. The V gene's germline CDR1 is WSHSY and CDR2 SAAADI. CDR3 residues: CASSESRGLWELFF. The CDR3 bases are TGCGCCAGCAGTGAGTCGAGGGGGCTCTGGGAGCTGTTTTTT.

This clonotype was observed a handful of times. The chain has TRBV4-3 and TRBJ2-2; TRBD2 is a possible D gene (5 bases). The CDR3 sequence is 13 residues long. Trimming took 4 bases from V and 6 from J, leaving 9 bases between them. Germline assignment: CDR1 LGHNA and CDR2 YSLEER. The CDR3 is CASSRQEAGELFF. The DNA for the CDR3 is TGCGCCAGCAGCCGTCAGGAGGCCGGGGAGCTGTTTTTT.

This clonotype has only a few counts. The gene calls are TRBV18 and TRBJ1-1; D is unresolved. Germline V lookup: CDR1 KGHSH, CDR2 LQKENI. Trimming cost V 0 bases and J 10 bases, with 12 bases left between them. The CDR3 consists of 13 residues. The CDR3 DNA sequence: TGTGCCAGCTCACCACCGTTGAATCAGAGAGCTTTCTTT. Translating it yields CASSPPLNQRAFF.

This clonotype was picked up many times. J is TRBJ2-2 and V is TRBV6-2 or TRBV6-3, with D hard to call. This CDR3 has 13 residues. Germline assignment: CDR1 MNHEY and CDR2 SVGEGT. The V and J ends lost 8 bases and 0 bases respectively, with 7 bases between them. CDR3 residues: CASFSANTGELFF. The CDR3 nucleotides are TGTGCCAGCTTTTCAGCGAACACCGGGGAGCTGTTTTTT.

Many counts were recorded for this clonotype. The chain joins TRBV12-3 or TRBV12-4 to TRBJ1-4; 10 bases are shared with TRBD1. This CDR3 comprises 16 residues. V shed 6 bases and J 2 bases; nucleotides not matched to a gene: 6. CDR3 protein: CASSWTGGWTNEKLFF. CDR3 sequence (DNA): TGTGCCAGCAGCTGGACAGGGGGGTGGACTAATGAAAAACTGTTTTTT.

Many counts were recorded for this clonotype. The V call is TRBV4-3, the J call TRBJ2-3; 10 nucleotides line up with TRBD1. The trim removed 1 base at V and 4 bases at J, leaving 5 bases unmatched. Germline V gene sequence: CDR1 LGHNA, CDR2 YSLEER. This CDR3 comprises 16 residues. The CDR3 sequence: CASSQVTGGAADTQYF. CDR3 in DNA: TGCGCCAGCAGCCAAGTGACAGGGGGCGCGGCAGATACGCAGTATTTT.

This clonotype was seen at least ten times. V and J are TRBV14 and TRBJ2-7; D is possibly TRBD1 (6 bases). Trimming left V 4 bases short and J 0 bases short, with 13 bases between. Looked up from germline, CDR1 is SGHDN and CDR2 is FVKESK. The CDR3 runs to 15 residues. The CDR3 region is CASSPRDTNSYEQYF. For the CDR3, the DNA is TGTGCCAGCAGCCCCCGGGACACCAACTCCTACGAGCAGTACTTC.

This clonotype was found many times. The rearrangement uses TRBV4-1 and TRBJ2-7; 11 bases align to TRBD1. This CDR3 region has 16 residues. Germline CDR1 reads MGHRA; CDR2 reads YSYEKL. Trimming at V came to 1 base and at J to 6 bases, leaving 8 bases not matched to a gene. The DNA of the CDR3 is TGCGCCAGCAGCCAAGCTTGGGGGACAGGGGGATCCGAGCAGTACTTC. Residues: CASSQAWGTGGSEQYF.

This clonotype turned up a few times. A much larger clone differs from this one at a single base, so this may be a read error. The chain joins TRBV29-1 to TRBJ1-1; D not certain. The CDR3 totals 18 residues. Germline V gene lookup returns CDR1 SQVTM and CDR2 ANQGSEA. DNA of the CDR3: TGCAGCGTTCCACCCCCCGCTAGTGAGAGAGCAGCAAACACTGAAGCTGTCTTT. Protein sequence: CSVPPPASERAANTEAVF.

The chain combines TRBV7-9 with TRBJ1-5, with 7 nucleotides matching TRBD1. With V trimmed by 0 bases and J by 6 bases, 8 bases remained unmatched. Germline-derived CDR1 and CDR2 are SEHNR and FQNEAQ (reference sequence). This CDR3 contains 16 residues. CDR3: CASSLALRQGCQPQHF. CDR3 DNA: TGTGCCAGCAGCTTAGCGCTCCGACAGGGCTGTCAGCCCCAGCATTTT.

This clonotype was detected many times. The J gene is TRBJ2-2, the V gene TRBV7-3; D uncertain. The CDR3 is made up of 13 amino acids. Germline lookup yields CDR1 SGHTA and CDR2 FQGTGA. Trimming cost V 3 bases and J 4 bases, with 6 bases left between them. CDR3 residues: CASSFAVTGELFF. CDR3 bases: TGTGCCAGCAGCTTCGCAGTCACCGGGGAGCTGTTTTTT.

In this sample, this clonotype turned up many times. This chain links TRBV7-2 with TRBJ2-5; TRBD1 agrees at 8 bases. CDR3 length: 14 amino acids. Trimming removed 5 bases from V and 4 bases from J; junction bases left unmatched: 6. CDR1 and CDR2 (germline): SGHTA, FQGNSA. The CDR3 nucleotides read TGTGCCAGCAGCGCCCCGGGACAGGTAGAGACCCAGTACTTC. It codes for CASSAPGQVETQYF.